These 10 T cell receptor beta chains came from one sample sequenced in a study of identical twins. TCRdb independently ran MiXCR on the 5' RACE reads; one entry per CDR3 protein. The table lists 350,000 or so distinct CDR3 sequences, approximately 8.7% of them singletons. The sequenced sample was naive T cells sorted from blood. These TCRs come from a woman aged 50 to 65 in good health.

Ten or more counts support this clonotype. This sequence joins TRBV12-3 or TRBV12-4 and TRBJ2-1; D call uncertain. The CDR3 consists of 14 residues. The V gene lost 3 bases and the J gene lost 8 bases, with 14 bases spanning the gap. CDR3 sequence: CASSLALGIDEQFF. The CDR3 DNA reads as TGTGCCAGCAGTTTGGCATTGGGTATCGATGAGCAGTTCTTC.

This chain connects TRBV6-5 to TRBJ1-1, with 7 bases fitting TRBD1. Per germline, CDR1 MNHEY and CDR2 SVGAGI. V gave up 0 bases and J gave up 10 bases; unmatched junction bases: 14. The CDR3 covers 16 residues. The CDR3 DNA follows: TGTGCCAGCAGTTACTCGAATATCGGACAGGAAATTGGAGCTTTCTTT. Amino acids: CASSYSNIGQEIGAFF.

This clonotype was seen a handful of times. The CDR3 loop reads CASSSPDWNTGELFF. CDR3 sequence (DNA): TGTGCCAGCAGCTCTCCGGACTGGAACACCGGGGAGCTGTTTTTT. The chain combines TRBV9 with TRBJ2-2, with a possible D match to TRBD2 (5 bases). CDR1 and CDR2 (germline): SGDLS, YYNGEE. Trimming took off 4 bases at V and 1 base at J, with 11 bases between the two ends. The CDR3 is 15 amino acids. Supplemented by reference TRBV9 and TRBJ2-2, the full variable domain reads DSGVTQTPKHLITATGQRVTLRCSPRSGDLSVYWYQQSLDQGLQFLIQYYNGEERAKGNILERFSAQQFPDLHSELNLSSLELGDSALYFCASSSPDWNTGELFFGEGSRLTVL.

This clonotype was counted a few times. The rearrangement uses TRBV20-1 and TRBJ2-1; TRBD2 is a possible D gene (5 bases). Germline V CDR1 and CDR2: DFQATT, SNEGSKA (reference sequence). The V and J ends lost 3 bases and 3 bases respectively, with 6 bases between them. The CDR3 extends over 12 amino acids. CDR3 protein: CSASGNYNEQFF. CDR3 bases: TGCAGTGCTAGCGGGAACTACAATGAGCAGTTCTTC.

The chain has TRBV12-3 or TRBV12-4 and TRBJ1-5, with D tentatively TRBD1 (5 bases). The ends were cut back, 3 bases at V and 4 bases at J, with 16 bases in the middle. This CDR3 is built from 16 residues. DNA for the CDR3: TGTGCCAGCAGTTTCTTTCCCGGGACGGCGAATCAGCCCCAGCATTTT. It yields the protein CASSFFPGTANQPQHF.

This clonotype came up many times. The rearrangement joins TRBV12-3 or TRBV12-4 to TRBJ1-2, with unresolved D. The CDR3 is 12 amino acids. Deletions cut 7 bases from V and 11 bases from J, with 17 bases between. The CDR3 bases are TGTGCCAGCATCCCCCGTCCCGGGCTGTACACCTTC. It is translated as CASIPRPGLYTF.

This clonotype was detected once. Compared with germline, one end of the junction differs, possibly owing to a read error. CDR3 DNA sequence: TGTGCCAGCAGTCCGTTCAGGGTAGCCAAAAACATTCTGTACTTC. Protein: CASSPFRVAKNILYF. This chain joins TRBV7-8 and TRBJ2-4; possibly TRBD1 for D (5 bases). Germline CDR1 SGHVS, CDR2 FQNEAQ. The CDR3 consists of 15 residues.

This clonotype has at least ten counts. The chain combines TRBV4-2 with TRBJ2-7; 10 positions agree with TRBD2. CDR1 is LGHNA, CDR2 YNFKEQ, per germline. The CDR3 totals 16 residues. With V trimmed by 0 bases and J by 6 bases, 8 bases remained unmatched. CDR3 sequence (DNA): TGTGCCAGCAGCCAAGATCATAGCGGGAGGTTTTTCGAGCAGTACTTC. Protein product: CASSQDHSGRFFEQYF.

The genes are TRBV20-1 and TRBJ2-2; 11 bases are shared with TRBD1. The CDR3 sequence is 16 residues long. The germline CDR1 and CDR2 sequences are DFQATT and SNEGSKA (reference sequence). V shed 2 bases and J 6 bases; nucleotides not matched to a gene: 8. The CDR3 is CSARPLDRGLAGELFF. The CDR3 DNA sequence: TGCAGTGCTAGACCACTGGACAGGGGGCTGGCCGGGGAGCTGTTTTTT.

The chain is built from TRBV21-1 and TRBJ2-7; TRBD2, the D gene given by the table, was not confirmed from the DNA. TRBV21-1 is annotated as a pseudogene. The CDR3 runs 17 residues. CDR3 nucleotides: TGTGCCAGCAGCGCGCCAGGTGGGACTAGCGGCTCCTACGAGCAGTACTTC. It translates to CASSAPGGTSGSYEQYF.